The rows below give T cell receptor beta chains drawn from one sample of a study of cytomegalovirus exposure and HLA in healthy donors. Repertoires were generated with immunoSEQ multiplex PCR, while TCRdb's copy carries only in-frame clones and drops some. Among about 180,000 clones listed, 75% to 90% were seen once. Sequenced sample: PBMCs. The receptors originated from a man younger than 35 in good health and CMV-seropositive. The CDR3 runs from the conserved cysteine through the conserved F or W. D genes are given only for firm matches. The listing skips clone size in some rows; elsewhere it reads once, few, many or a size class.

d_gene,len,j_gene,v_gene,abundance,CDR3nt,CDR3aa
NA,14,TRBJ1-1,TRBV10-2,NA,TGCGCCAGCAGTGACTCCCCTCCCCTAACTGAAGCTTTCTTT,CASSDSPPLTEAFF
NA,14,TRBJ2-7,TRBV7-9,NA,TGTGCCAGCAGCTTTCATGGGGCTTCCTACGAGCAGTACTTC,CASSFHGASYEQYF
TRBD2,16,TRBJ2-1,TRBV7-9,NA,TGTGCCAGCAGCCACCCGGGGAGACTAGCGGGAGGCGAGCAGTTCTTC,CASSHPGRLAGGEQFF
TRBD1,18,TRBJ2-6,TRBV28,NA,TGTGCCAGCAGTTTCCACTTACAGGGGGTGAGCGGGGCCAACGTCCTGACTTTC,CASSFHLQGVSGANVLTF
NA,15,TRBJ2-7,TRBV5-1,NA,TGCGCCAGCAGCTTGGCGGCAGGGGCCTCCTACGAGCAGTACTTC,CASSLAAGASYEQYF
NA,13,TRBJ2-7,TRBV6-6,few,TGTGCCAGCAGTCTAGCGCAAGGTCGGGAGCAGTACTTC,CASSLAQGREQYF
TRBD2,18,TRBJ2-7,TRBV11-2,few,TGTGCCAGCAGCCCGATTAGGTTAACTAGCGGGGGGCGCTACGAGCAGTACTTC,CASSPIRLTSGGRYEQYF
NA,14,TRBJ1-1,TRBV19,once,TGTGCCAGTAGGCGTCAGGGGTTGAACACTGAAGCTTTCTTT,CASRRQGLNTEAFF
TRBD1,13,TRBJ1-2,TRBV6-1,NA,TGTGCCAGCAGGGACAGGGAGGACTATGGCTACACCTTC,CASRDREDYGYTF
TRBD1,15,TRBJ2-7,TRBV11-2,once,TGTGCCAGCAGCTTTTCGGGACAGGGGGCCTACGAGCAGTACTTC,CASSFSGQGAYEQYF
NA,14,TRBJ1-1,TRBV6-1,NA,TGTGCCAGCAGTGAACGGGGTGGGGACACTGAAGCTTTCTTT,CASSERGGDTEAFF